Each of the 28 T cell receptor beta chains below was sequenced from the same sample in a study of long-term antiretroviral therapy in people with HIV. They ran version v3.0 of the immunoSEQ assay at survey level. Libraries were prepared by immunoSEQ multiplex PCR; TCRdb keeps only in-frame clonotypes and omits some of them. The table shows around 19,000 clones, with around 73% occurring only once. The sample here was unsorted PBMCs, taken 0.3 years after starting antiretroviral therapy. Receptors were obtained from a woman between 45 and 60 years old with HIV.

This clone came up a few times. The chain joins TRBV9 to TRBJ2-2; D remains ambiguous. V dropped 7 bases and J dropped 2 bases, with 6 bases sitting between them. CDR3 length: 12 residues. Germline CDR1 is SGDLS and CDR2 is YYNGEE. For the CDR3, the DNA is TGTGCCAGCTCCTTTAACACCGGGGAGCTGTTTTTT. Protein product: CASSFNTGELFF.

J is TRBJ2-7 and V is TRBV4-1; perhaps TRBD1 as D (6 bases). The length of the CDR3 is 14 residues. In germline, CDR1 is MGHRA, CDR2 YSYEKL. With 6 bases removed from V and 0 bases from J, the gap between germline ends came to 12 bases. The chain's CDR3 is CASRPGHNSYEQYF. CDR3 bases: TGCGCCAGCAGACCGGGACATAACTCCTACGAGCAGTACTTC.

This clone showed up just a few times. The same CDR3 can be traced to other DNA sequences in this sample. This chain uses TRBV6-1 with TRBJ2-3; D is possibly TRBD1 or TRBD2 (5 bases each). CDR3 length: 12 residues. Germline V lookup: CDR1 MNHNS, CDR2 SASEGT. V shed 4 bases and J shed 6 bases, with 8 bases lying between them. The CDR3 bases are TGTGCCAGCAGTGGAGGGGCGGATACGCAGTATTTT. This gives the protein CASSGGADTQYF.

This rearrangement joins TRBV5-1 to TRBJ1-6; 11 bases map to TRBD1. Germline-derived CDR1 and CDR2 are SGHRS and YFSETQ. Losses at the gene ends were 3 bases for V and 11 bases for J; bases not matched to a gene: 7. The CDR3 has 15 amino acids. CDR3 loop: CASSSTGQGETPLHF. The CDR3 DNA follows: TGCGCCAGCAGCTCGACGGGACAGGGGGAAACACCCCTCCACTTT.

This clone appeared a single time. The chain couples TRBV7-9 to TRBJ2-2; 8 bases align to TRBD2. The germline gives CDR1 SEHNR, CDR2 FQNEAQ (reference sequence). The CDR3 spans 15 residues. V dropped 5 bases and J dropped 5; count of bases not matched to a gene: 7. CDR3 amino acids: CASSPAGVRTGELFF. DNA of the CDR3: TGTGCCAGCAGCCCAGCGGGGGTAAGGACCGGGGAGCTGTTTTTT.

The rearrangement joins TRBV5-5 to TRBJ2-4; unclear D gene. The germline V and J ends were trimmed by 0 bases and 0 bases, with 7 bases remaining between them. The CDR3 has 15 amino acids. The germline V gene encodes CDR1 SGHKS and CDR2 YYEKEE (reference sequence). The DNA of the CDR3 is TGTGCCAGCAGCTTGGACATCCTAGCCAAAAACATTCAGTACTTC. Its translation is CASSLDILAKNIQYF.

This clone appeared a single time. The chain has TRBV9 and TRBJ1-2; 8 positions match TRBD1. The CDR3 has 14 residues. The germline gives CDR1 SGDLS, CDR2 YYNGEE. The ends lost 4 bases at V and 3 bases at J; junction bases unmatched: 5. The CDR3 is CASSPRGLYYGYTF. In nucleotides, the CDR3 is TGTGCCAGCAGCCCCAGGGGGCTCTACTATGGCTACACCTTC. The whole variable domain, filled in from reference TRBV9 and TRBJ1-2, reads DSGVTQTPKHLITATGQRVTLRCSPRSGDLSVYWYQQSLDQGLQFLIQYYNGEERAKGNILERFSAQQFPDLHSELNLSSLELGDSALYFCASSPRGLYYGYTFGSGTRLTVV.

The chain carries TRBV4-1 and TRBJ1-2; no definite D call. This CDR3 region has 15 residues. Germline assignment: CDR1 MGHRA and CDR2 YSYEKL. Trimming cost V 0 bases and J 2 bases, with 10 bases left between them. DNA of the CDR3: TGCGCCAGCAGCCAAGAACGCAGGCCCAACTATGGCTACACCTTC. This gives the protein CASSQERRPNYGYTF.

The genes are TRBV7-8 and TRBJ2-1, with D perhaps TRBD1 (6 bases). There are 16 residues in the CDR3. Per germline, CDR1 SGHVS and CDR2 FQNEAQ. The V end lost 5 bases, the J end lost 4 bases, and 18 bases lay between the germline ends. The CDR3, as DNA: TGTGCCAGCAGCCCAGGGGTGGGGGCACAGTACAATGAGCAGTTCTTC. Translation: CASSPGVGAQYNEQFF.

In DNA form, the CDR3 reads TGTGCCAGCAGCTTAGGCCTTACAGAGTATGGCTACACCTTC. This encodes CASSLGLTEYGYTF. The V gene is TRBV11-2, the J gene TRBJ1-2; no definite D call. The germline V and J ends were trimmed by 1 base and 5 bases, with 11 bases remaining between them. The CDR3 is made up of 14 amino acids. Per germline, CDR1 SGHAT and CDR2 FQNNGV. The entire variable domain, with the rest obtained from reference TRBV11-2 and TRBJ1-2, is as follows: EAGVAQSPRYKIIEKRQSVAFWCNPISGHATLYWYQQILGQGPKLLIQFQNNGVVDDSQLPKDRFSAERLKGVDSTLKIQPAKLEDSAVYLCASSLGLTEYGYTFGSGTRLTVV.

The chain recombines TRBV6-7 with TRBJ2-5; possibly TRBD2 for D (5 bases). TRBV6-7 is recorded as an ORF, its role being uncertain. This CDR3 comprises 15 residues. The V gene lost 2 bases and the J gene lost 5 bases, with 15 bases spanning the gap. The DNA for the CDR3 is TGTGCCAGCAGTTACACGGACTCGTCTGGGGAGACCCAGTACTTC. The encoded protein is CASSYTDSSGETQYF.

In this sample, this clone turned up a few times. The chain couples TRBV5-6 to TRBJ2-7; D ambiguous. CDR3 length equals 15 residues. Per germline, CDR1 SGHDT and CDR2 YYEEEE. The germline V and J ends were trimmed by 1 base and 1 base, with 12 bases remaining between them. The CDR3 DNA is TGTGCCAGCAGCTTGCCGGGCCCGACTTCCTACGAGCAGTACTTC. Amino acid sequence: CASSLPGPTSYEQYF. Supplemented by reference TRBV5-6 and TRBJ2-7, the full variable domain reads DAGVTQSPTHLIKTRGQQVTLRCSPKSGHDTVSWYQQALGQGPQFIFQYYEEEERQRGNFPDRFSGHQFPNYSSELNVNALLLGDSALYLCASSLPGPTSYEQYFGPGTRLTVT.

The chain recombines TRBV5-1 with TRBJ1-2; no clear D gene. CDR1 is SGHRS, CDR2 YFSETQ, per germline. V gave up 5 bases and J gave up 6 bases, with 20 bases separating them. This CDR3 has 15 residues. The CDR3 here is CASRENLIRGNGYTF. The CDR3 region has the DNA TGCGCCAGCAGGGAAAACCTCATCAGAGGTAATGGCTACACCTTC.

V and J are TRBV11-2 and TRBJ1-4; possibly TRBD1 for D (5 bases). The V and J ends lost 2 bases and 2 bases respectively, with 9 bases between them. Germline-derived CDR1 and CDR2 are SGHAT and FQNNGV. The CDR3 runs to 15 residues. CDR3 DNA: TGTGCCAGCAGCTTACGGGGGTTCACTAATGAAAAACTGTTTTTT. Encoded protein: CASSLRGFTNEKLFF.

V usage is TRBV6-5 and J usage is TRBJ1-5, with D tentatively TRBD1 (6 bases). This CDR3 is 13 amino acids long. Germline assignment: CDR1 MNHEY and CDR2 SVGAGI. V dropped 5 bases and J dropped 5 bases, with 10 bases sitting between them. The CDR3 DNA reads TGTGCCAGCAGTAATACAGGGTATCAGCCCCAGCATTTT. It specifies CASSNTGYQPQHF.

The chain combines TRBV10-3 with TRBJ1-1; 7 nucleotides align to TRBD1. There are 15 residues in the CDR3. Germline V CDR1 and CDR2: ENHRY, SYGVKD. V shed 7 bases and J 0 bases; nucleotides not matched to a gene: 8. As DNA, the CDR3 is TGTGCCATCAATCCAGGGGGTACAATGAACACTGAAGCTTTCTTT. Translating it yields CAINPGGTMNTEAFF.

The DNA of the CDR3 is TGTGCCAGCAGTGAAGCGCTTCTCAGCGGGGGGGACGGAGAGACCCAGTACTTC. Its translation is CASSEALLSGGDGETQYF. The chain has TRBV2 and TRBJ2-5, with 10 bases that match TRBD2. The J segment lost 4 bases and the V segment lost 0 bases, leaving 11 bases of the junction unmatched. Germline V gene lookup returns CDR1 SNHLY and CDR2 FYNNEI. The CDR3 runs to 18 residues. Looking up the rest from reference TRBV2 and TRBJ2-5 gives the full variable domain: EPEVTQTPSHQVTQMGQEVILRCVPISNHLYFYWYRQILGQKVEFLVSFYNNEISEKSEIFDDQFSVERPDGSNFTLKIRSTKLEDSAMYFCASSEALLSGGDGETQYFGPGTRLLVL.

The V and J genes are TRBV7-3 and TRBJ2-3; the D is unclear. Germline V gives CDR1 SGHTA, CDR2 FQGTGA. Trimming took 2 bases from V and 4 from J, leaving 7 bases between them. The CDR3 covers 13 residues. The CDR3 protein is CASSLLRSDTQYF. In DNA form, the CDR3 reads TGTGCCAGCAGCTTACTAAGGTCAGATACGCAGTATTTT.

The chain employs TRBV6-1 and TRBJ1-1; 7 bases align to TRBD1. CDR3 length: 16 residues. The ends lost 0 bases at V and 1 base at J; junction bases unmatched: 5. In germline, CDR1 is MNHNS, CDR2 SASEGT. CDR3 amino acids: CASSEAEDRANTEAFF. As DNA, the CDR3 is TGTGCCAGCAGTGAAGCGGAAGACAGGGCGAACACTGAAGCTTTCTTT.

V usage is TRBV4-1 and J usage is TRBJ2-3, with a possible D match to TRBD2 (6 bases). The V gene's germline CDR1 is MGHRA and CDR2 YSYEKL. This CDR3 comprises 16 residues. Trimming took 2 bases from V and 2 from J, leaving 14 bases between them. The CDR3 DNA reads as TGCGCCAGCAGCCAACCCCAGCTAGCGAACACAGATACGCAGTATTTT. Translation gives CASSQPQLANTDTQYF.

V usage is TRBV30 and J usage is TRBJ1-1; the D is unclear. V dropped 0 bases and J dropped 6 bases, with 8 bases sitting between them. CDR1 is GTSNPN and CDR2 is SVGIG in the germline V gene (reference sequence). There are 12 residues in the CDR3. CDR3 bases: TGTGCCTGGAGTGTACTGACCCCTGAAGCTTTCTTT. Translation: CAWSVLTPEAFF.

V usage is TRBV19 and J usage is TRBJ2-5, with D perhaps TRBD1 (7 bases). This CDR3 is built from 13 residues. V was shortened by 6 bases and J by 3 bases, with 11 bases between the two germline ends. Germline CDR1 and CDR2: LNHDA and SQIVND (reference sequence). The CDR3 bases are TGTGCCAGTAGAACCAGGGGGGAAGAGACCCAGTACTTC. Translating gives CASRTRGEETQYF.

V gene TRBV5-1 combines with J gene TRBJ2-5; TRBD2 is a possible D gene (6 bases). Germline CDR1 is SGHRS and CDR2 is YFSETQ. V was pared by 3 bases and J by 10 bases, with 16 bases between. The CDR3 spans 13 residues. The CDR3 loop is CASSSGTQGVQYF. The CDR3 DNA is TGCGCCAGCAGCTCCGGGACTCAGGGAGTCCAGTACTTC.

CDR3 sequence: CASSESGVSNQPQHF. DNA of the CDR3: TGTGCCAGCAGTGAAAGCGGGGTTAGCAATCAGCCCCAGCATTTT. The chain uses TRBV2 and TRBJ1-5; D gene ambiguous. The length of the CDR3 is 15 residues. Germline CDR1 and CDR2: SNHLY and FYNNEI. The germline V and J ends were trimmed by 2 bases and 0 bases, with 8 bases remaining between them.

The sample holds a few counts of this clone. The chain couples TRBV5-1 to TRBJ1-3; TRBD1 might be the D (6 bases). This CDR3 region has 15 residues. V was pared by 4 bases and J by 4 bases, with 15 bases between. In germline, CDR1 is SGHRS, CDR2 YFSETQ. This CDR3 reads CASSLLGGQGNTIYF. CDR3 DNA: TGCGCCAGCAGCCTCCTTGGGGGGCAAGGAAACACCATATATTTT. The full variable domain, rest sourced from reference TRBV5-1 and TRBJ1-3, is KAGVTQTPRYLIKTRGQQVTLSCSPISGHRSVSWYQQTPGQGLQFLFEYFSETQRNKGNFPGRFSGRQFSNSRSEMNVSTLELGDSALYLCASSLLGGQGNTIYFGEGSWLTVV.

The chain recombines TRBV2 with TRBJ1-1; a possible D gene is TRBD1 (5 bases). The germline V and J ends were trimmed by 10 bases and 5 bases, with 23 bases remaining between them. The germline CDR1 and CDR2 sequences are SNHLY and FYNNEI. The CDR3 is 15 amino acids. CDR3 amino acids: CATQRAGLESTEAFF. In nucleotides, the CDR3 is TGTGCCACCCAGAGGGCAGGGTTGGAGTCTACTGAAGCTTTCTTT.

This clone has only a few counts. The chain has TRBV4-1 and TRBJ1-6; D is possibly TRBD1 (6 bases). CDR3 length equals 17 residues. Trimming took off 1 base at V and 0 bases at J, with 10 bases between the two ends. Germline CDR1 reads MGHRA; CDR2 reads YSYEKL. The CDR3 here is CASSQGTASSYNSPLHF. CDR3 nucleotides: TGCGCCAGCAGCCAAGGGACAGCGAGCTCCTATAATTCACCCCTCCACTTT.

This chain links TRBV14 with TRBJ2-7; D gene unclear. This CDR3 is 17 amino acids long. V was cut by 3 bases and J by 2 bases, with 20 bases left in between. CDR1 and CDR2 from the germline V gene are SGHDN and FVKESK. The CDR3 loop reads CASSQFPVENLPYEQYV. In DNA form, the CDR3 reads TGTGCCAGCAGCCAGTTCCCTGTAGAAAACCTCCCCTACGAGCAGTACGTC.